A single sample is the source of the 7 T cell receptor beta chains below, sequenced in a study of shared T cell receptors in the human thymus. Generated by immunoSEQ multiplex PCR, the TCRdb table keeps only in-frame clones and is missing some. The sample yields hundreds of thousands of clones, around 87% seen once. The same data also contributed to another study, on human thymus T cells.

The sequenced sample was thymocytes. The receptors were gathered from a boy under two years old with a congenital heart defect.

This clone was observed once. The chain has TRBV27 and TRBJ2-7, with D possibly TRBD2 on 6 matching bases. The CDR3 is made up of 13 amino acids. The germline CDR1 and CDR2 sequences are MNHEY and SMNVEV (reference sequence). Trimming stripped 6 bases from V and 2 bases from J, with 11 bases between. CDR3 amino acids: CASSPWTTYEQYF. CDR3 DNA: TGTGCCAGCAGCCCCTGGACTACCTACGAGCAGTACTTC.

J is TRBJ1-3 and V is TRBV6-6, with TRBD1 as a possible D gene (6 bases). The CDR3 length is 15 residues. The germline V and J ends were trimmed by 5 bases and 0 bases, with 11 bases remaining between them. Germline loops: CDR1 MNHNY, CDR2 SVGAGI (reference sequence). CDR3 residues: CASSHRDNSGNTIYF. CDR3 nucleotides: TGTGCCAGCAGTCACCGGGACAACTCTGGAAACACCATATATTTT.

The chain couples TRBV2 to TRBJ2-5; 8 positions agree with TRBD2. CDR3 length: 14 amino acids. V lost 8 bases and J lost 3; bases outside the gene matches: 8. From germline, CDR1 is SNHLY and CDR2 FYNNEI. CDR3 amino acids: CASYTSGGKETQYF. CDR3 nucleotides: TGTGCCAGCTATACCTCGGGGGGGAAAGAGACCCAGTACTTC.

The rearrangement joins TRBV6-5 to TRBJ1-2; D might be TRBD1 (6 bases). The CDR3 consists of 14 residues. V dropped 6 bases and J dropped 4 bases, with 15 bases sitting between them. Per germline, CDR1 MNHEY and CDR2 SVGAGI. The DNA for the CDR3 is TGTGCCAGCAGCTTGACAGGAACCCTCTATGGCTACACCTTC. This encodes CASSLTGTLYGYTF.

This chain uses TRBV4-1 with TRBJ2-2; 8 bases line up with TRBD2. The CDR3 length is 16 residues. V trimming: 4 bases; J trimming: 4 bases; junction bases outside the gene matches: 8. Germline values: CDR1 MGHRA, CDR2 YSYEKL. This CDR3 is CASSPGGGRSTGELFF. The CDR3 DNA is TGCGCCAGCAGCCCAGGCGGCGGGAGGAGCACCGGGGAGCTGTTTTTT.

This chain uses TRBV27 with TRBJ2-1; 8 positions agree with TRBD2. Germline V gives CDR1 MNHEY, CDR2 SMNVEV (reference sequence). Trimming took 5 bases from V and 3 from J; bases not matched to a gene: 15. This CDR3 region has 18 residues. CDR3 residues: CASSPVGASGSHYNEQFF. In nucleotides, the CDR3 is TGTGCCAGCAGTCCGGTCGGGGCTAGCGGGTCGCACTACAATGAGCAGTTCTTC.

The chain recombines TRBV13 with TRBJ2-1; tentative D call: TRBD1 (6 bases). CDR1 and CDR2 (germline): PRHDT, FYEKMQ (reference sequence). This CDR3 comprises 13 residues. V lost 6 bases and J 8 bases, leaving 14 bases between the germline ends. The DNA for the CDR3 is TGTGCCAGCAGTTTCAGGGGTGTCCATGAGCAGTTCTTC. Translating it yields CASSFRGVHEQFF.